One sample yielded the 26 T cell receptor beta chains listed below, sequenced in a study of shared clonotypes between healthy human individuals. CD8 cells classed as naive were CD45RO-negative and positively selected for CCR7, excluding terminally differentiated effector memory CD45RA+ cells. Measured with immunoSEQ multiplex PCR; TCRdb has only the in-frame clones, and not every one. Altogether about 2.1 million clones are present, 80% to 95% being singletons, with the ten largest covering more than 1.5%. Material for sequencing was naive CD8+ T cells from PBMCs. The receptors were gathered from a man in his late teens or twenties in good health. Some clones in this sample may be carry-over from other donors' samples.

The J gene is TRBJ1-5, the V gene TRBV29-1; the D is unclear. The CDR3 consists of 13 residues. The V gene's germline CDR1 is SQVTM and CDR2 ANQGSEA. Deletions cut 3 bases from V and 0 bases from J, with 6 bases between. CDR3 region: CSVEADSNQPQHF. The CDR3 DNA is TGCAGCGTTGAGGCAGATAGCAATCAGCCCCAGCATTTT.

This clone was counted a single time. The gene calls are TRBV14 and TRBJ2-1, with TRBD2 as a possible D gene (6 bases). V was clipped by 3 bases and J by 1 base, with 10 bases between them. From germline, CDR1 is SGHDN and CDR2 FVKESK. The CDR3 is 15 amino acids. As DNA, the CDR3 is TGTGCCAGCAGCCACCTTAGCGGTTCCTACAATGAGCAGTTCTTC. It encodes CASSHLSGSYNEQFF. Together with reference TRBV14 and TRBJ2-1, the CDR3 gives the full variable domain: EAGVTQFPSHSVIEKGQTVTLRCDPISGHDNLYWYRRVMGKEIKFLLHFVKESKQDESGMPNNRFLAERTGGTYSTLKVQPAELEDSGVYFCASSHLSGSYNEQFFGPGTRLTVL.

V gene TRBV27 combines with J gene TRBJ2-5, with D possibly matching TRBD1 (5 bases). CDR1 is MNHEY, CDR2 SMNVEV, per germline (reference sequence). This CDR3 has 14 residues. Trimming took off 3 bases at V and 2 bases at J, with 10 bases between the two ends. CDR3 coding DNA: TGTGCCAGCAGTTTCATCCCAGGGCAAGAGACCCAGTACTTC. Translation: CASSFIPGQETQYF.

The genes are TRBV7-2 and TRBJ2-5, with D maybe TRBD1 (6 bases). Trimming took off 5 bases at V and 1 base at J, with 14 bases between the two ends. The CDR3 extends over 15 amino acids. Germline CDR1 and CDR2: SGHTA and FQGNSA. CDR3 sequence reads: CASSPTGYPQETQYF. Here the CDR3 DNA reads TGTGCCAGCAGCCCAACAGGGTACCCCCAAGAGACCCAGTACTTC.

In DNA, the CDR3 is TGCGCCAGCGCCCGGGACTCCTTACCCCCCGAGCAGTACTTC. Amino acid sequence: CASARDSLPPEQYF. The chain recombines TRBV5-1 with TRBJ2-7; maybe TRBD2 (6 bases). The CDR3 spans 14 residues. Germline-derived CDR1 and CDR2 are SGHRS and YFSETQ. The V end lost 7 bases, the J end lost 6 bases, and 20 bases lay between the germline ends.

The chain joins TRBV6-6 to TRBJ2-2; no firm D call. The CDR3 spans 16 residues. Per the germline V gene, CDR1 is MNHNY and CDR2 is SVGAGI (reference sequence). The ends were cut back, 6 bases at V and 3 bases at J, with 17 bases in the middle. The CDR3 coding sequence is TGTGCCAGCAGCCCCAAAGATCTGCCGTACACCGGGGAGCTGTTTTTT. Its protein is CASSPKDLPYTGELFF.

The chain uses TRBV9 and TRBJ1-4; TRBD1 matches at 10 bases. Trimming took 3 bases from V and 2 from J; bases not matched to a gene: 7. Germline CDR1 SGDLS, CDR2 YYNGEE. This CDR3 has 17 residues. The DNA for the CDR3 is TGTGCCAGCAGCGCCCCGGGACAGGGGTCGACTAATGAAAAACTGTTTTTT. Its translation is CASSAPGQGSTNEKLFF.

The genes are TRBV10-2 and TRBJ2-7, with D perhaps TRBD2 (6 bases). The CDR3 is 14 residues long. Germline CDR1 is WSHSY and CDR2 is SAAADI. V was shortened by 3 bases and J by 0 bases, with 9 bases between the two germline ends. CDR3 loop: CASSDGGISYEQYF. CDR3 sequence (DNA): TGCGCCAGCAGTGATGGCGGGATCTCCTACGAGCAGTACTTC.

V gene TRBV4-1 combines with J gene TRBJ2-1; D remains unclear. Germline V gene lookup returns CDR1 MGHRA and CDR2 YSYEKL. Trimming stripped 5 bases from V and 3 bases from J, with 20 bases between. The CDR3 sequence is 17 residues long. The DNA for the CDR3 is TGCGCCAGCAGCTTAAGACCAAAAAACGAAATCTACAATGAGCAGTTCTTC. It codes for CASSLRPKNEIYNEQFF.

The rearrangement links TRBV27 to TRBJ2-5, with a weak D call TRBD1 (5 bases). Germline V lookup: CDR1 MNHEY, CDR2 SMNVEV (reference sequence). The V gene lost 6 bases and the J gene lost 1 base, with 18 bases spanning the gap. This CDR3 spans 16 amino acids. In nucleotides, the CDR3 is TGTGCCAGCAGCCTACGGTGGGGCTACACCCAAGAGACCCAGTACTTC. Its protein product is CASSLRWGYTQETQYF.

The rearrangement uses TRBV5-1 and TRBJ2-7, with 7 nucleotides matching TRBD1. The CDR3 is 14 residues long. Germline trimming cut 4 bases from V and 3 bases from J; bases unmatched to any gene: 7. The germline CDR1 and CDR2 sequences are SGHRS and YFSETQ. CDR3 in amino acids: CASSHTGTVYEQYF. In DNA form, the CDR3 reads TGCGCCAGCAGCCATACCGGGACAGTCTACGAGCAGTACTTC.

CDR3 protein: CSVEWGDSGDYTF. Here the CDR3 DNA reads TGCAGCGTTGAGTGGGGCGACAGTGGAGACTACACCTTC. The J gene is TRBJ1-2, the V gene TRBV29-1; perhaps TRBD1 as D (5 bases). The V end was cut by 3 bases, the J end by 10 bases, with 18 bases between. In germline, CDR1 is SQVTM, CDR2 ANQGSEA. The CDR3 is 13 amino acids. Drawing the rest from reference TRBV29-1 and TRBJ1-2, the complete variable domain is SAVISQKPSRDICQRGTSLTIQCQVDSQVTMMFWYRQQPGQSLTLIATANQGSEATYESGFVIDKFPISRPNLTFSTLTVSNMSPEDSSIYLCSVEWGDSGDYTFGSGTRLTVV.

The chain carries TRBV28 and TRBJ2-7, with 11 positions matching TRBD2. The junction had 23 bases not matched to a gene; V was cut back by 6 bases and J by 4 bases. The CDR3 extends over 20 amino acids. Germline CDR1 MDHEN, CDR2 SYDVKM. CDR3 protein: CASSLMTSGDPRGFVYEQYF. The DNA for the CDR3 is TGTGCCAGCAGCCTAATGACTAGCGGGGATCCAAGGGGGTTTGTTTACGAGCAGTACTTC.

V and J are TRBV29-1 and TRBJ2-1, with 9 bases that match TRBD2. J gave up 5 bases and V 4 bases, and 21 bases lay outside the gene matches. CDR3 length: 19 residues. CDR1 SQVTM and CDR2 ANQGSEA come from the germline V gene. The CDR3, as DNA: TGCAGCGTTGCTTTTGTGAGGCTAGCGGGAACGTTGCGGGACAATGAGCAGTTCTTC. Translating it yields CSVAFVRLAGTLRDNEQFF.

This clone appeared once. The genes are TRBV28 and TRBJ1-5, with D maybe TRBD1 (6 bases). Per germline, CDR1 MDHEN and CDR2 SYDVKM. The length of the CDR3 is 14 residues. Trimming left V 5 bases short and J 4 bases short, with 12 bases between. The DNA of the CDR3 is TGTGCCAGCAGTCCCGGGACAATGAATCAGCCCCAGCATTTT. Protein sequence: CASSPGTMNQPQHF.

The chain joins TRBV28 to TRBJ1-5; 7 bases line up with TRBD1. Germline CDR1 and CDR2: MDHEN and SYDVKM. The CDR3 is made up of 17 amino acids. Trimming removed 4 bases from V and 7 bases from J; junction bases left unmatched: 16. The chain's CDR3 is CASSSRQGLHFGQPQHF. The DNA for the CDR3 is TGTGCCAGCAGTTCGAGACAGGGTCTTCACTTTGGGCAGCCCCAGCATTTT.

The CDR3 reads CAWSVRSPRRTEAFF. The CDR3 DNA is TGTGCCTGGAGTGTACGATCCCCGCGGAGGACTGAAGCTTTCTTT. The chain is built from TRBV30 and TRBJ1-1; D gene uncertain. V was cut by 0 bases and J by 5 bases, with 16 bases left in between. CDR3 length: 15 amino acids. Germline V gene sequence: CDR1 GTSNPN, CDR2 SVGIG (reference sequence).

The chain couples TRBV6-6 to TRBJ1-1; D is unclear. The V end was cut by 1 base, the J end by 4 bases, with 4 bases between. CDR1 and CDR2 from the germline V gene are MNHNY and SVGAGI (reference sequence). The CDR3 length is 12 residues. The CDR3 sequence: CASSYLVTEAFF. The CDR3, as DNA: TGTGCCAGCAGTTACTTGGTCACTGAAGCTTTCTTT.

CDR3 in amino acids: CASRISGSANEQYF. CDR3 DNA: TGCGCCAGCAGAATTAGCGGGAGTGCAAACGAGCAGTACTTC. V gene TRBV5-1 combines with J gene TRBJ2-7, with 9 nucleotides matching TRBD2. Per germline, CDR1 SGHRS and CDR2 YFSETQ. After removal of 5 bases from V and 5 bases from J, the junction contained 8 bases not matched to a gene. This CDR3 has 14 amino acids.

The rearrangement links TRBV10-3 to TRBJ2-7; D gene unclear. In germline, CDR1 is ENHRY, CDR2 SYGVKD. Trimming stripped 0 bases from V and 4 bases from J, with 13 bases between. This CDR3 comprises 15 residues. The CDR3 bases are TGTGCCATCAGTGAGTCTCAGGCCGGATTGTACGAGCAGTACTTC. Protein: CAISESQAGLYEQYF.

The chain joins TRBV30 to TRBJ2-2; a possible D gene is TRBD2 (5 bases). V was shortened by 8 bases and J by 6 bases, with 16 bases between the two germline ends. The length of the CDR3 is 13 residues. Per germline, CDR1 GTSNPN and CDR2 SVGIG (reference sequence). The CDR3 region is CAGLAFGPGELFF. DNA for the CDR3: TGTGCCGGGCTAGCTTTTGGACCCGGGGAGCTGTTTTTT.

The chain joins TRBV9 to TRBJ2-3; 16 positions match TRBD2. Germline assignment: CDR1 SGDLS and CDR2 YYNGEE. Germline trimming cut 5 bases from V and 4 bases from J; bases unmatched to any gene: 7. This CDR3 has 17 residues. The CDR3 protein is CASSGTSGRGEADTQYF. CDR3 sequence (DNA): TGTGCCAGCAGTGGGACTAGCGGGAGGGGCGAGGCAGATACGCAGTATTTT.

This chain joins TRBV7-3 and TRBJ2-1, with D hard to call. V gave up 5 bases and J gave up 0 bases, with 11 bases separating them. The CDR3 extends over 15 amino acids. CDR1 is SGHTA and CDR2 is FQGTGA in the germline V gene. CDR3 DNA sequence: TGTGCCAGCAGCCAATTCCCCAGCTCCTACAATGAGCAGTTCTTC. Its translation is CASSQFPSSYNEQFF.

This clone has only a few counts. The V gene is TRBV30, the J gene TRBJ1-2, with 9 bases lining up with TRBD1. The CDR3 loop spans 13 amino acids. V dropped 5 bases and J dropped 4; count of bases not matched to a gene: 5. Germline loops: CDR1 GTSNPN, CDR2 SVGIG (reference sequence). In DNA form, the CDR3 reads TGTGCCTGGGGGACAGGGAGCATCTATGGCTACACCTTC. Encoded protein: CAWGTGSIYGYTF.

Notes on this clone: The same CDR3 also results from other DNA sequences found in this sample. The gene calls are TRBV29-1 and TRBJ1-2; D might be TRBD1 (6 bases). The CDR3 runs to 12 residues. Germline CDR1 and CDR2: SQVTM and ANQGSEA. Trimming left V 6 bases short and J 3 bases short, with 11 bases between. The CDR3 DNA reads as TGCAGCGTCCCTGGACAGCACTATGGCTACACCTTC. The encoded protein is CSVPGQHYGYTF.

This clone was observed a few times. The chain is built from TRBV6-1 and TRBJ1-2, with a possible D match to TRBD1 (5 bases). Trimming stripped 0 bases from V and 5 bases from J, with 19 bases between. CDR1 and CDR2 from the germline V gene are MNHNS and SASEGT. The CDR3 length is 17 residues. This CDR3 reads CASSEALIEGLGYGYTF. CDR3 bases: TGTGCCAGCAGTGAAGCTCTCATAGAGGGACTGGGTTATGGCTACACCTTC.